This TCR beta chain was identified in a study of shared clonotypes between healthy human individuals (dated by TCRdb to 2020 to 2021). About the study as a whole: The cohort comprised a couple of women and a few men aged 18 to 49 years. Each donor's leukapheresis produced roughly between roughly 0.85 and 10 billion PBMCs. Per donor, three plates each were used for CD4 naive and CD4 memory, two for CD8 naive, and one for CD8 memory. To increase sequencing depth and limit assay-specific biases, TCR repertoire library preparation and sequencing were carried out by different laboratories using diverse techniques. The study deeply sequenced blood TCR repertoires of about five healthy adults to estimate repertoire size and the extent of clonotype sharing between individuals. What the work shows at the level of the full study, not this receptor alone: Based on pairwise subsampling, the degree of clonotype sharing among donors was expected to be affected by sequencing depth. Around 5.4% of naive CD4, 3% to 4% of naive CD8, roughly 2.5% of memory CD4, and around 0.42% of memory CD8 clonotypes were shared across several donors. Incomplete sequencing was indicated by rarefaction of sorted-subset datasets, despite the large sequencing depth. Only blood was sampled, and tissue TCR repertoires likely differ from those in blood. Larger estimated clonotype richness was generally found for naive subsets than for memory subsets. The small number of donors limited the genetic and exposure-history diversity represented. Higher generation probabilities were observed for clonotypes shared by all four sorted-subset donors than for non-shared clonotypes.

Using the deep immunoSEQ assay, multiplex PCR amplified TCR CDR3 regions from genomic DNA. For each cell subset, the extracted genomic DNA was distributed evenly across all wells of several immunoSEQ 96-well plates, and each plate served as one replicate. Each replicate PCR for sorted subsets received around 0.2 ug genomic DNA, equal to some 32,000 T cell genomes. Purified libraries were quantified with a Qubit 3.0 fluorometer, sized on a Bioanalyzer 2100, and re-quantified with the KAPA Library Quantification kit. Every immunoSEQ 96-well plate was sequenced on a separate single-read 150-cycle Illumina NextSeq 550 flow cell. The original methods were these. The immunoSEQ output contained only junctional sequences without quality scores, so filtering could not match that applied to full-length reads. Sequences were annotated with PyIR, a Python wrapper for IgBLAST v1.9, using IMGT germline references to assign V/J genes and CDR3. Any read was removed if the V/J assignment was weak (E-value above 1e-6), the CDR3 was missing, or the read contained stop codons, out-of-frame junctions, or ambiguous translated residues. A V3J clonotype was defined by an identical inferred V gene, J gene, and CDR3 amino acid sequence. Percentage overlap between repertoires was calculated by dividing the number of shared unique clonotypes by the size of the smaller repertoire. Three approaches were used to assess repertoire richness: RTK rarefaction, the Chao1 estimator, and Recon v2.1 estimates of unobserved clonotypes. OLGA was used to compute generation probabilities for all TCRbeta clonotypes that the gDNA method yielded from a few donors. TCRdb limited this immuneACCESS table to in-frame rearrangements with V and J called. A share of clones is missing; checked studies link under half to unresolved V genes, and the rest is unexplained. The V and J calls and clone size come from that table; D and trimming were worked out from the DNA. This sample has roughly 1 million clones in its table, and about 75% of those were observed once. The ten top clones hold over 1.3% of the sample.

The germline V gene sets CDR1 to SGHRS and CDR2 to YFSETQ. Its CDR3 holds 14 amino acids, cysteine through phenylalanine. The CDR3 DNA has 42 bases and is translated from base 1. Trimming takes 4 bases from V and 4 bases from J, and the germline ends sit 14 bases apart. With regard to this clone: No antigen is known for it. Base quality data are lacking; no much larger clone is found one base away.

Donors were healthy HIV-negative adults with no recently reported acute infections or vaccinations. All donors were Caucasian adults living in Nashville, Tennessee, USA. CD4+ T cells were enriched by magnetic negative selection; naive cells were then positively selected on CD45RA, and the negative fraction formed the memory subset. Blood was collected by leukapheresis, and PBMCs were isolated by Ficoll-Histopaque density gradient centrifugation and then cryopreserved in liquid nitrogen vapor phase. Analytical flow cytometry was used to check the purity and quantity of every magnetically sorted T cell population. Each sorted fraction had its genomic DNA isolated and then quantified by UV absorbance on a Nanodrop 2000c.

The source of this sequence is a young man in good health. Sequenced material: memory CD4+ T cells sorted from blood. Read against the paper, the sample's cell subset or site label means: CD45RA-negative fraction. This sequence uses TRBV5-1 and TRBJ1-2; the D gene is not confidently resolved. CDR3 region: CASSPRDAPYGYTF. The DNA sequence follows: TGCGCCAGCAGCCCGAGGGATGCCCCCTATGGCTACACCTTC.